The T cell receptor beta chain under discussion was sequenced for a study of cytomegalovirus exposure and HLA in healthy donors. Study-wide results and limits: Testing in vitro showed a few CMV-associated chains specific for CMV antigens. Later analysis suggested most CMV-associated TCR beta chains were HLA-restricted.

Note on this clone: Its antigen is not identified.

The CDR3 runs 13 residues. Trimming pared 7 bases from V and 2 bases from J, leaving 12 bases between. Germline CDR1 MNHEY, CDR2 SMNVEV (reference sequence). Primers: 60 Vbeta forward and 13 Jbeta reverse. Sequencing used immunoSEQ multiplex PCR; TCRdb keeps in-frame clones, though not all of them. The data show about 140,000 clones, roughly 77% seen once. The J gene is TRBJ2-7, the V gene TRBV27; a possible D gene is TRBD2 (5 bases). The sequencing input was PBMCs. The TCR originated in a man younger than 35 in good health and CMV-seropositive. The CDR3 loop reads CASIRSGTYEQYF. CDR3 sequence (DNA): TGTGCCAGCATTCGTTCGGGAACCTACGAGCAGTACTTC.